This is a list of T cell receptor beta chains from one sample in a study of blood T cell repertoires in COVID-19. Clones were read by immunoSEQ multiplex PCR, and TCRdb kept only the in-frame ones, dropping some. Among 300,000 to 450,000 clones listed, about 90% were seen once. The specimen was PBMCs or T cells enriched from blood (not recorded which). These receptor sequences come from a young man who had recovered from COVID-19. The CDR3 runs from the conserved cysteine through the conserved F or W. Fields, in order: J gene, clone size, D gene, V gene, CDR3 protein, CDR3 DNA. D genes are given only for firm matches. A clone size is listed for some rows: how often the clone was seen (once, few, many), or a class if it is expanded.

J: TRBJ2-1; size: .; D: TRBD1; V: TRBV7-2; CDR3: CASSVGQGGNEQFF; DNA: TGTGCCAGCAGCGTGGGACAGGGGGGCAATGAGCAGTTCTTC
J: TRBJ1-5; size: few; D: TRBD1; V: TRBV6-5; CDR3: CASRPGQTGNEPQHF; DNA: TGTGCCAGCAGACCGGGACAGACCGGGAATGAGCCCCAGCATTTT
J: TRBJ2-5; size: .; D: TRBD2; V: TRBV7-2; CDR3: CASSLDVRGGRETQYF; DNA: TGTGCCAGCAGCTTAGATGTGCGGGGGGGCCGGGAGACCCAGTACTTC
J: TRBJ1-6; size: once; D: TRBD1; V: TRBV28; CDR3: CASSYRGRNSPLHF; DNA: TGTGCCAGCAGCTACAGGGGGAGAAATTCACCCCTCCACTTT
J: TRBJ2-2; size: .; D: TRBD1; V: TRBV9; CDR3: CASSVAQGGNTGELFF; DNA: TGTGCCAGCAGCGTGGCACAGGGGGGGAACACCGGGGAGCTGTTTTTT
J: TRBJ1-2; size: .; D: TRBD1; V: TRBV19; CDR3: CASSRGQQNYGYTF; DNA: TGTGCCAGTAGTAGGGGACAGCAAAACTATGGCTACACCTTC
J: TRBJ2-2; size: .; D: .; V: TRBV6-6; CDR3: CASTVSVSDTGELFF; DNA: TGTGCCAGCACGGTCAGCGTTAGTGACACCGGGGAGCTGTTTTTT
J: TRBJ2-3; size: .; D: TRBD1; V: TRBV24-1; CDR3: CATARDREDTQYF; DNA: TGTGCCACCGCTCGGGACAGGGAAGATACGCAGTATTTT
J: TRBJ1-1; size: .; D: .; V: TRBV4-1; CDR3: CASSQDHSGNWYTEAFF; DNA: TGCGCCAGCAGCCAAGATCACTCAGGGAATTGGTACACTGAAGCTTTCTTT
J: TRBJ2-7; size: .; D: TRBD2; V: TRBV9; CDR3: CASSVGLAVEDEQYF; DNA: TGTGCCAGCAGCGTAGGCCTAGCGGTTGAGGACGAGCAGTACTTC